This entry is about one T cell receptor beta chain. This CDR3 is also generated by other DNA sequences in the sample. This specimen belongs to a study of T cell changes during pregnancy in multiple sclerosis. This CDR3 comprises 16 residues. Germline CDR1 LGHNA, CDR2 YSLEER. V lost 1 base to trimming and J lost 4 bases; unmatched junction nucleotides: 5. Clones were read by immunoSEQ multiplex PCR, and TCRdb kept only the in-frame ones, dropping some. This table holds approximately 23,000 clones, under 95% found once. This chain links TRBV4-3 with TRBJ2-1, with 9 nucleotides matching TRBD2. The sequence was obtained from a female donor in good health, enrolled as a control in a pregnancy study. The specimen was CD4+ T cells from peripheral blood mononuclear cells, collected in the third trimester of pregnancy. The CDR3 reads CASSQGSGGRYNEQFF. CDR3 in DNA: TGCGCCAGCAGCCAAGGCAGCGGGGGGAGATACAATGAGCAGTTCTTC.